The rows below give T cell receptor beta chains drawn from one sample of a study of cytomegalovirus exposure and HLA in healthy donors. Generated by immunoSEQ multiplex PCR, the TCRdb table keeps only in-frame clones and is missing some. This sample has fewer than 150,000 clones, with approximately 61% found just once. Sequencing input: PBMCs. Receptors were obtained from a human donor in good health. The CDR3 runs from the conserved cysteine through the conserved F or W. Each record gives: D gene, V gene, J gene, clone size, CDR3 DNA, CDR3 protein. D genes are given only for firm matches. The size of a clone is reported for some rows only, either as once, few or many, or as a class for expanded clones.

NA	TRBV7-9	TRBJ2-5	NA	TGTGCCAGCAGCTTATCAGGGAGGGAGACCCAGTACTTC	CASSLSGRETQYF
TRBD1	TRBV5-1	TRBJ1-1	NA	TGCGCCAGCAGCCCGACAGGGAAGGCGAACACTGAAGCTTTCTTT	CASSPTGKANTEAFF
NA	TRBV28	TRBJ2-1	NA	TGTGCCGGCGGACAGCCAGGGGCCTACAATGAGCAGTTCTTC	CAGGQPGAYNEQFF
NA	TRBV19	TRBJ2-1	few	TGTGCCAGTACCGCGGCGGGCAGCGTCTCCTACAATGAGCAGTTCTTC	CASTAAGSVSYNEQFF
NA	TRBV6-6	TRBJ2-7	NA	TGTGCCAGCAGTTCCGTGTTCGAGCAGTACTTC	CASSSVFEQYF
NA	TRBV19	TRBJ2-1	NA	TGTGCCAGTAGTCCAAACAAGGTCGGGTACTACAATGAGCAGTTCTTC	CASSPNKVGYYNEQFF
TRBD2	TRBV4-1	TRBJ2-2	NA	TGCGCCAGCAGCCAAGTTCGGGCGGGAGTCGGCACCGGGGAGCTGTTTTTT	CASSQVRAGVGTGELFF
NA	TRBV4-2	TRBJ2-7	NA	TGTGCCAGCAGCCAAGATCTTCACGAGCAGTACTTC	CASSQDLHEQYF
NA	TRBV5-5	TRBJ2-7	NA	TGTGCCAGCAGCTTGGAGGGGATGGTTTCCTACGAGCAGTACTTC	CASSLEGMVSYEQYF
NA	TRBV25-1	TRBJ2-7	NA	TGTGCCAGCAGTGCAGACAGGCCCTACGAGCAGTACTTC	CASSADRPYEQYF
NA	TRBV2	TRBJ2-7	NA	TGTGCCAGCAGTGAGCGCGGGATAGGCGAGCAGTACTTC	CASSERGIGEQYF
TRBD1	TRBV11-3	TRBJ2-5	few	TGTGCCAGCAGCCCTGGACAGGGGGCGTGGGAGACCCAGTACTTC	CASSPGQGAWETQYF
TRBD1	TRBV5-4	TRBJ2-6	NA	TGTGCCAGCAGCTCCCAGGGGGCTGGGGCCAACGTCCTGACTTTC	CASSSQGAGANVLTF
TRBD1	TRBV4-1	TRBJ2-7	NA	TGCGCCAGCAGCCAAGGGACAGGGGTCCTCTCCTACGAGCAGTACTTC	CASSQGTGVLSYEQYF
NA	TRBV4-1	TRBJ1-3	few	TGCGCAAGCGGGCCTATTGGGTCTGGAAACACCATATATTTT	CASGPIGSGNTIYF
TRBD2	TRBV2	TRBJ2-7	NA	TGTGCCAGCAGCTGGACTAGCGGGAGATTTGAGCAGTACTTC	CASSWTSGRFEQYF
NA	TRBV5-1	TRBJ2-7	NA	TGCGCCAGCAGCTTGGGGGCACCCATCTACGAGCAGTACTTC	CASSLGAPIYEQYF
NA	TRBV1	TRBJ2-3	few	TGCACCAGCAGGCAGACTAGCGGGAGGCGTGGGGGCACAGATACGCAGTATTTT	CTSRQTSGRRGGTDTQYF
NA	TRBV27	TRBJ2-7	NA	TGTGCCAGCAGTTTATGGGGCAGGGCAGACGAGCAGTACTTC	CASSLWGRADEQYF
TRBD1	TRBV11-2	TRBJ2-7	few	TGTGCCAGCAGCTCCGGTCAGTCGGGACAGCCGCATTCCGAGCAGTACTTC	CASSSGQSGQPHSEQYF
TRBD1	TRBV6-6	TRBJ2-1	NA	TGTGCCAGCAACCCACAGGGGAATGAGCAGTTCTTC	CASNPQGNEQFF
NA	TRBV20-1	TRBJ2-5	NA	TGCAGTGGGGCCTTGGGGACCCAGTACTTC	CSGALGTQYF
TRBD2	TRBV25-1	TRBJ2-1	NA	TGTGCCAGCAGTGATCCCATCCGGACTAGCGGGAGGGACAATGAGCAGTTCTTC	CASSDPIRTSGRDNEQFF
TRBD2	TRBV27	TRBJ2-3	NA	TGTGCCAGCAGTTTTAGCGGGAGGTGGTATTTT	CASSFSGRWYF
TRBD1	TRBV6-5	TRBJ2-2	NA	TGTGCCAGCAGTTACCCCGGGACAGGGAAAACCGGGGAGCTGTTTTTT	CASSYPGTGKTGELFF
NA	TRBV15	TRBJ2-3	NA	TGTGCCACCAGCAGAGGACAGACTAGCACAGATACGCAGTATTTT	CATSRGQTSTDTQYF
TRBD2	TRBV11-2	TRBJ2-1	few	TGTGCCAGCACCACCGGGACTAGCGGGATCCAAGGTTACTTTGAGCAGTTCTTC	CASTTGTSGIQGYFEQFF
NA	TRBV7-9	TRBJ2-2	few	TGTGCCAGCAGCTTAGCGGACGCAGGGGCGAACACCGGGGAGCTGTTTTTT	CASSLADAGANTGELFF
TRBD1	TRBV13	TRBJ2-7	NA	TGTGCCAGCAGCCTATACAGGGGGCCCCCCTACGAGCAGTACTTC	CASSLYRGPPYEQYF
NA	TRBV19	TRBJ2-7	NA	TGTGCCAGCGGCGGTAGCGGAAGCTCCTACGAGCAGTACTTC	CASGGSGSSYEQYF
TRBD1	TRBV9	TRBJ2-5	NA	TGTGCCAGCAGCGGCAAGACAGGGGAAGAGGGAGAGACCCAGTACTTC	CASSGKTGEEGETQYF
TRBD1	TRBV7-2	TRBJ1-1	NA	TGTGCCAGCAGCTCCCGGACAGGGGACACTGAAGCTTTCTTT	CASSSRTGDTEAFF
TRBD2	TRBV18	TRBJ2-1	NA	TGTGCCAGCTCACCAAGTAGCGGGAGGGCGAGCTCCTACAATGAGCAGTTCTTC	CASSPSSGRASSYNEQFF